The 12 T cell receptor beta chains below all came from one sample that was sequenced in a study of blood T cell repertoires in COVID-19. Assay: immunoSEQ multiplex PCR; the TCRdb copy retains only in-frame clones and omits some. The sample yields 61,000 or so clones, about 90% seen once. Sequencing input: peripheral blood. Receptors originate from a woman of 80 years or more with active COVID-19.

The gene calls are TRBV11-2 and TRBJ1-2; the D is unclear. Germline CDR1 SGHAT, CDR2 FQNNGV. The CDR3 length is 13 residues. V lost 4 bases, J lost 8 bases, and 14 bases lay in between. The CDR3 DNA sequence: TGTGCCAGCAGCTCCCTAGGTCCTGGGGGCTACACCTTC. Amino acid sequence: CASSSLGPGGYTF.

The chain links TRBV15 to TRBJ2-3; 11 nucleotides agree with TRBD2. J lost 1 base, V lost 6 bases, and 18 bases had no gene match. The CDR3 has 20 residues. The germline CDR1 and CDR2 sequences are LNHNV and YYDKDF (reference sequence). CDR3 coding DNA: TGTGCCACCAGTTTTTCGCGATCTAGCGGGGGGTCTTACCGCACAGATACGCAGTATTTT. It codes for CATSFSRSSGGSYRTDTQYF.

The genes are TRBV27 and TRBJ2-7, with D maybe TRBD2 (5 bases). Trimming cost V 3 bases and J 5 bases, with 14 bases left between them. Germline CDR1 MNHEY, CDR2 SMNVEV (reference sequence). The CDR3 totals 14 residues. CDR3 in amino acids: CASSLSGILDEQYF. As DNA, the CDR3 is TGTGCCAGCAGTTTGTCGGGGATTCTCGACGAGCAGTACTTC.

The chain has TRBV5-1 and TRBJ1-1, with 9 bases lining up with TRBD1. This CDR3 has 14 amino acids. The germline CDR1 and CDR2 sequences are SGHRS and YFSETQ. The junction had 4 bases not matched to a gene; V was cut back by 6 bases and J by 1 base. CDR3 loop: CASNQGQGNTEAFF. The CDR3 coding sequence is TGCGCCAGCAACCAGGGACAGGGGAACACTGAAGCTTTCTTT.

The CDR3 here is CASSVMAGGDTQYF. In nucleotides, the CDR3 is TGTGCCAGCAGCGTAATGGCAGGGGGGGATACGCAGTATTTT. The V and J genes are TRBV9 and TRBJ2-3; maybe TRBD1 (7 bases). Germline CDR1 SGDLS, CDR2 YYNGEE. V lost 1 base, J lost 6 bases, and 12 bases lay in between. The CDR3 is made up of 14 amino acids.

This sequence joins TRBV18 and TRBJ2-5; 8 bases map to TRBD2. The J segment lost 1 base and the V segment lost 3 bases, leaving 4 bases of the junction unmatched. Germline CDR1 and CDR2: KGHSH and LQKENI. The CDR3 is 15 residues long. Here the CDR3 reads CASSPGGGRQETQYF. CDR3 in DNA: TGTGCCAGCTCACCTGGCGGGGGGCGCCAAGAGACCCAGTACTTC.

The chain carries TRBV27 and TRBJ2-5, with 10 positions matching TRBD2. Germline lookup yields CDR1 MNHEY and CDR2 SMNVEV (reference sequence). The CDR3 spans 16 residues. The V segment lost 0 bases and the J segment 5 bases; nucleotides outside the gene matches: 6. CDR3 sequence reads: CASSLSLLAGVETQYF. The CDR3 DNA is TGTGCCAGCAGTTTATCGCTCCTAGCGGGGGTGGAGACCCAGTACTTC.

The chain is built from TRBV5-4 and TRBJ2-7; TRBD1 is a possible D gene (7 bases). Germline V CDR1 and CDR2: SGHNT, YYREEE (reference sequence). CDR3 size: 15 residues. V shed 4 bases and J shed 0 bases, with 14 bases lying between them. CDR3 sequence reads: CASSEAGGSSYEQYF. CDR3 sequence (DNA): TGTGCCAGCAGCGAGGCAGGGGGGAGCTCCTACGAGCAGTACTTC.

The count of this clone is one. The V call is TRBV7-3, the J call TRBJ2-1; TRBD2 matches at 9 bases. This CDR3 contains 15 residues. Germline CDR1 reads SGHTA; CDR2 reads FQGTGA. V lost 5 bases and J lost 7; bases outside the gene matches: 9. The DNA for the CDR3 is TGTGCCAGCAGCGTTAGGACTAGCGTCAGGAATGAGCAGTTCTTC. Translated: CASSVRTSVRNEQFF.

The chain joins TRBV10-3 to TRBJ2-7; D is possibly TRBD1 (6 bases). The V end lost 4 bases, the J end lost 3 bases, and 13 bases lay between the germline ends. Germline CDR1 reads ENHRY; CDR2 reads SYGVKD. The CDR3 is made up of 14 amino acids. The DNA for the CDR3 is TGTGCCATCAGTGTTAAAGGGACAAGCTACGAGCAGTACTTC. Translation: CAISVKGTSYEQYF.

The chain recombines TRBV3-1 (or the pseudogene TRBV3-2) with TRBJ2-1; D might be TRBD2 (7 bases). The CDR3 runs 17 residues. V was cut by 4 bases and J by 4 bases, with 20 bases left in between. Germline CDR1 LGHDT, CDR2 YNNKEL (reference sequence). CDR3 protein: CASSPRLGGGYYNEQFF. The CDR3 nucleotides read TGTGCCAGCAGCCCCCGGCTAGGGGGGGGATATTACAATGAGCAGTTCTTC.

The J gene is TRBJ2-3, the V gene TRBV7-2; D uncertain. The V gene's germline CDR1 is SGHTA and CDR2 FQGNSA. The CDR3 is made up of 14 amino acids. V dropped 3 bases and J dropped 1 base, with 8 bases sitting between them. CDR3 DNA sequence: TGTGCCAGCAGCTTCGGCGGTCGCACAGATACGCAGTATTTT. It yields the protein CASSFGGRTDTQYF.